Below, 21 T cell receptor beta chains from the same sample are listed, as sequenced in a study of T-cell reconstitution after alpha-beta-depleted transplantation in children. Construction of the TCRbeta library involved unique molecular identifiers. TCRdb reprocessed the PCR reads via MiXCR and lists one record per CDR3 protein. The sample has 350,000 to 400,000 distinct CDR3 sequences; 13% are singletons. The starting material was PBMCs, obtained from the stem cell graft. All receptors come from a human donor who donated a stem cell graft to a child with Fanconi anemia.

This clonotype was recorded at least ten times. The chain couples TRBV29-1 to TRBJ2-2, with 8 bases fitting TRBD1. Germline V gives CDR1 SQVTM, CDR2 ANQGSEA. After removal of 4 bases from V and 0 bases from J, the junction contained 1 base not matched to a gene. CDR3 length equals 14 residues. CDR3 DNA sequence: TGCAGCGTTGGACAGGGGACGAACACCGGGGAGCTGTTTTTT. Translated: CSVGQGTNTGELFF.

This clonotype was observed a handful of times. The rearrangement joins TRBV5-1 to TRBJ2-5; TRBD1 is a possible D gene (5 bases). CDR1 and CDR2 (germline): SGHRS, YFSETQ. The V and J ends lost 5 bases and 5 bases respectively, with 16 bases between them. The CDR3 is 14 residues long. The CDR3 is CASRRTPSEETQYF. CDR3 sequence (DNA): TGCGCCAGCAGGCGGACACCCTCTGAGGAGACCCAGTACTTC.

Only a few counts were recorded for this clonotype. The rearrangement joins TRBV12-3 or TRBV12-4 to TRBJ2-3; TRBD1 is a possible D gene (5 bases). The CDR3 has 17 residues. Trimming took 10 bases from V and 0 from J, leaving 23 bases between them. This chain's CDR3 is CATTFRPDIISTDTQYF. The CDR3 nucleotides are TGTGCCACCACCTTTAGGCCGGACATCATTAGCACAGATACGCAGTATTTT.

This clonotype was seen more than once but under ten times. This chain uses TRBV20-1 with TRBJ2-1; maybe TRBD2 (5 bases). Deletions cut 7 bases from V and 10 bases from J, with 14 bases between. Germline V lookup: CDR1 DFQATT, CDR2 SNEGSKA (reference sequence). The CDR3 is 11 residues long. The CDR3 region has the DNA TGCAGTGGGTATTCGGGGAACGAGCAGTTCTTC. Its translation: CSGYSGNEQFF.

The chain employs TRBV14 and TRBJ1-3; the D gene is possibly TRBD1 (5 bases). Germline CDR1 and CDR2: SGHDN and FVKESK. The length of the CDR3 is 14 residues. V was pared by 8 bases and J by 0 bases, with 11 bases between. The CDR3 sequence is CASGTSSSGNTIYF. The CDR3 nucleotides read TGTGCCAGCGGGACTTCCAGCTCTGGAAACACCATATATTTT.

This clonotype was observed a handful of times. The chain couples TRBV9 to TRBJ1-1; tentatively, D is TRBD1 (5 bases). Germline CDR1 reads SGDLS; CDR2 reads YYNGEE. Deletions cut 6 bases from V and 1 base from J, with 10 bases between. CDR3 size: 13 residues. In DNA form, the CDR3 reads TGTGCCAGCACCAGGGTCCAGAACACTGAAGCTTTCTTT. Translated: CASTRVQNTEAFF.

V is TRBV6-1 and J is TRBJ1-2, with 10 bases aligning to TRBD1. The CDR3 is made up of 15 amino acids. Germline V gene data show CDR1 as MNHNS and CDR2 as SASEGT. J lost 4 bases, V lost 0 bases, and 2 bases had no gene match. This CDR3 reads CASSEARTGGYGYTF. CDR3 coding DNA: TGTGCCAGCAGTGAAGCCCGGACAGGGGGCTATGGCTACACCTTC.

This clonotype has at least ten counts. The CDR3 nucleotides read TGTGCCATCAGTGAGAAGCGGGGCGTATTCTACGAGCAGTACTTC. It codes for CAISEKRGVFYEQYF. V usage is TRBV10-3 and J usage is TRBJ2-7; 7 positions agree with TRBD2. The length of the CDR3 is 15 residues. Trimming at V came to 2 bases and at J to 3 bases, leaving 7 bases not matched to a gene. Looked up from germline, CDR1 is ENHRY and CDR2 is SYGVKD.

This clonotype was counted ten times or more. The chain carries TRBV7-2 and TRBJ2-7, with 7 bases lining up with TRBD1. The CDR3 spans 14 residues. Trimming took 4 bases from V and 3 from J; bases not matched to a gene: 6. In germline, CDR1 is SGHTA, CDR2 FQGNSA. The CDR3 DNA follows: TGTGCCAGCAGCTCCCGACAGGGCAGCTACGAGCAGTACTTC. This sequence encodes CASSSRQGSYEQYF.

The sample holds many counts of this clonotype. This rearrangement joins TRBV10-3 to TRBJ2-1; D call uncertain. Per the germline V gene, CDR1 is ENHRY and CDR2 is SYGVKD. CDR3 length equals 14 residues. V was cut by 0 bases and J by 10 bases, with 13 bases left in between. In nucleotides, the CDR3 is TGTGCCATCAGTGAGTCTACCGCACCGGCCGAGCAGTTCTTC. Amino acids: CAISESTAPAEQFF.

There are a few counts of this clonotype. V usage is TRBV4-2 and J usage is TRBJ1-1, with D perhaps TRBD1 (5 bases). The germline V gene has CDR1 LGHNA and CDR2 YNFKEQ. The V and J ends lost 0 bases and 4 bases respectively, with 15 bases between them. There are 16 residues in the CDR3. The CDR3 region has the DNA TGTGCCAGCAGCCAAGATGTCATGGGGGGTTTCACTGAAGCTTTCTTT. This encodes CASSQDVMGGFTEAFF.

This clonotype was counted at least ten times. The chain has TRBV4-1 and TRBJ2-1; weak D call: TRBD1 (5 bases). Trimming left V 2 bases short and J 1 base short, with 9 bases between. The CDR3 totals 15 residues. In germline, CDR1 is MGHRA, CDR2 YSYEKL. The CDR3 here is CASSQPTGSYNEQFF. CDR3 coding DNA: TGCGCCAGCAGCCAACCAACAGGTTCCTACAATGAGCAGTTCTTC.

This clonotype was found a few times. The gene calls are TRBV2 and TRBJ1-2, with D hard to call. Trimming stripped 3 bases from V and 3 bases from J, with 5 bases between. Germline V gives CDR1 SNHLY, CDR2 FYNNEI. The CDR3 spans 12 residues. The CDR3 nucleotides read TGTGCCAGCAGTGAGGGATACTATGGCTACACCTTC. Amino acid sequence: CASSEGYYGYTF.

Here the CDR3 DNA reads TGTGCCAGCAGCTGGCAGGGTAACACTGAAGCTTTCTTT. It codes for CASSWQGNTEAFF. This chain connects TRBV5-6 to TRBJ1-1; the D gene is possibly TRBD1 (5 bases). V was shortened by 3 bases and J by 2 bases, with 8 bases between the two germline ends. This CDR3 is 13 amino acids long. Germline values: CDR1 SGHDT, CDR2 YYEEEE.

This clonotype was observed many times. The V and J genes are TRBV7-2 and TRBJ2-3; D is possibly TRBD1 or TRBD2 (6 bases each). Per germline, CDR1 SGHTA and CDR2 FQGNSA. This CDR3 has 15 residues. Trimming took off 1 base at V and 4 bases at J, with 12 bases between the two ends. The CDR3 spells CASSLDGGRADTQYF. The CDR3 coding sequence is TGTGCCAGCAGCTTAGATGGGGGGCGCGCAGATACGCAGTATTTT.

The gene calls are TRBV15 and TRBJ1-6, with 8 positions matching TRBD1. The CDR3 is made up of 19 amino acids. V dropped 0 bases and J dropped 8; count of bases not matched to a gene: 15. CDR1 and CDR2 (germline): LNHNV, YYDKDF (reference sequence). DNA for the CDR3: TGTGCCACCAGCAGAGATCCACTGGGACAGGAACTCCTTCATTCACCCCTCCACTTT. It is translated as CATSRDPLGQELLHSPLHF.

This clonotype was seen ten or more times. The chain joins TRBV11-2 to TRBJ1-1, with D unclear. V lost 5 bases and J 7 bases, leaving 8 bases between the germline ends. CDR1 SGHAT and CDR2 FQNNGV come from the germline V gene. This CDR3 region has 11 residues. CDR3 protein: CASSAQIEAFF. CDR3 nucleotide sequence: TGTGCCAGCAGCGCACAGATTGAAGCTTTCTTT.

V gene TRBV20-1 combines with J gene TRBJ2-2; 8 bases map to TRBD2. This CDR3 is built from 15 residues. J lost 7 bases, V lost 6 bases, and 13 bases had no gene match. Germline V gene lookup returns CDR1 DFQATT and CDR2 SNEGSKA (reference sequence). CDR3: CSAQAGGGEHGELFF. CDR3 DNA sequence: TGCAGTGCGCAGGCGGGGGGCGGGGAGCACGGGGAGCTGTTTTTT.

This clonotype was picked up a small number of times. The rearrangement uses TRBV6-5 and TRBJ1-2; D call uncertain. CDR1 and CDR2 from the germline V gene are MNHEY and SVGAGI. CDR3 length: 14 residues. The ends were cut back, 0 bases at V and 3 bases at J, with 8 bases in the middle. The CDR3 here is CASSYSTEYYGYTF. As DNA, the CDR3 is TGTGCCAGCAGTTACTCGACGGAGTACTATGGCTACACCTTC.

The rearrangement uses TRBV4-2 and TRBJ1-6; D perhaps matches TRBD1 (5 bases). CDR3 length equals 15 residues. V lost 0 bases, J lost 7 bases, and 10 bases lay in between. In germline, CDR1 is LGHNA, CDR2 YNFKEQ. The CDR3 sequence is CASSQDPGLNSPLHF. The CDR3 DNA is TGTGCCAGCAGCCAAGACCCAGGGTTGAATTCACCCCTCCACTTT.

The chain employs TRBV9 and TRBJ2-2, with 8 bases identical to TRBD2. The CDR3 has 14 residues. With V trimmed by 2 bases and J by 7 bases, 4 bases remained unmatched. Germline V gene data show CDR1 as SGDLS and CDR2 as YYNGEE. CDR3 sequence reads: CASSVSRGGGELFF. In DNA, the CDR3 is TGTGCCAGCAGCGTGTCCCGGGGGGGCGGGGAGCTGTTTTTT.